A selection of T cell receptor beta chains follows, all from one sample in a study of T cell repertoires in cytomegalovirus infection. From the reads, TCRdb called clonotypes with MiXCR, one entry per CDR3 protein. Of 150,000 to 200,000 distinct CDR3 sequences listed, 28% are singletons. The sequencing input was PBMCs. The receptor source for this set is a human donor in good health (CMV status not recorded). Some clones in this sample may be carry-over from other donors' samples. The CDR3 runs from the conserved cysteine through the conserved F or W. Each record gives: D gene, clone size, V gene, J gene, CDR3 protein, CDR3 DNA. The D gene is left open where the match is weak. Clone size, where shown, is once, few, many, or a class for clones that have expanded.

TRBD1	.	TRBV5-1	TRBJ2-2	CASTRGTDNTGELFF	TGCGCCAGCACAAGGGGGACAGATAACACCGGGGAGCTGTTTTTT
.	.	TRBV12-3/TRBV12-4	TRBJ1-2	CAVSGLNYGYTF	TGTGCCGTCTCCGGTCTTAACTATGGCTACACCTTC
TRBD2	.	TRBV30	TRBJ2-1	CAWSSGPWAASGGAGEQFF	TGTGCCTGGAGCTCCGGGCCCTGGGCCGCTAGCGGGGGGGCCGGCGAACAGTTCTTC
.	once	TRBV19	TRBJ2-3	CASSDRPGNTDTQYF	TGTGCCAGTAGTGATCGACCTGGTAACACAGATACGCAGTATTTT
.	many	TRBV7-2	TRBJ2-1	CASSYSGGNEQFF	TGTGCCAGCAGCTATTCCGGGGGCAATGAGCAGTTCTTC
.	.	TRBV14	TRBJ1-6	CASSQVGDSPLHF	TGTGCCAGCAGCCAAGTCGGAGATTCACCCCTCCACTTT
.	few	TRBV5-6	TRBJ2-3	CASTSPRGSTDTQYF	TGTGCCAGCACTTCACCCCGGGGTAGCACAGATACGCAGTATTTT
TRBD2	.	TRBV12-3/TRBV12-4	TRBJ2-1	CASTHQRGGSNNEQFF	TGTGCCAGCACCCACCAGCGGGGGGGAAGCAACAATGAGCAGTTCTTC
TRBD1	many	TRBV11-2	TRBJ2-1	CASSLDRDSNYNEQFF	TGTGCCAGCAGCTTAGACCGGGACAGTAATTACAATGAGCAGTTCTTC
.	few	TRBV7-2	TRBJ1-5	CASSADQGVQPQHF	TGTGCCAGCAGCGCAGATCAGGGTGTTCAGCCCCAGCATTTT